The 9 T cell receptor beta chains below were found in one sample sequenced in a study of shared clonotypes between healthy human individuals. Repertoires were generated with immunoSEQ multiplex PCR, while TCRdb's copy carries only in-frame clones and drops some. The sample lists about 2.4 million clones, roughly 93% occurring once. Material for sequencing was naive CD4+ T cells from PBMCs. Described subset: CD45RA+ positively selected. The receptors here all came from a man aged 18 to 30 in good health. Some clones in this sample may be carry-over from other donors' samples.

The chain is built from TRBV7-2 and TRBJ2-1; 16 bases align to TRBD2. The V gene end was trimmed by 2 bases and the J gene end by 6 bases; junction bases not matched to a gene: 7. CDR1 and CDR2 (germline): SGHTA, FQGNSA. CDR3 length: 18 residues. In nucleotides, the CDR3 is TGTGCCAGCAGCTTAACTCCCGGGACTAGCGGGGGGGGCAATGAGCAGTTCTTC. This gives the protein CASSLTPGTSGGGNEQFF.

The CDR3 DNA reads TGTGCCAGCAGCCGCGGCCAGTCGGGGCAGCCCCAGCATTTT. Protein product: CASSRGQSGQPQHF. The rearrangement uses TRBV7-3 and TRBJ1-5; D is undetermined. There are 14 residues in the CDR3. V shed 5 bases and J shed 7 bases, with 15 bases lying between them. Germline values: CDR1 SGHTA, CDR2 FQGTGA.

This clone has just one count. V is TRBV5-1 and J is TRBJ2-7, with 10 bases fitting TRBD2. The CDR3 runs 15 residues. CDR1 is SGHRS and CDR2 is YFSETQ in the germline V gene. V gave up 4 bases and J gave up 2 bases; unmatched junction bases: 6. CDR3 in DNA: TGCGCCAGCAGCCCGACTAGCGGGCCAACCTACGAGCAGTACTTC. Encoded protein: CASSPTSGPTYEQYF.

The chain uses TRBV30 and TRBJ2-7; D is possibly TRBD1 (5 bases). V dropped 0 bases and J dropped 6 bases, with 12 bases sitting between them. Germline V gives CDR1 GTSNPN, CDR2 SVGIG (reference sequence). CDR3 length: 13 residues. The CDR3 here is CAWSVRQGGEQYF. The CDR3 DNA sequence: TGTGCCTGGAGTGTACGTCAGGGTGGCGAGCAGTACTTC.

V and J are TRBV19 and TRBJ2-7; 9 nucleotides align to TRBD2. V was clipped by 4 bases and J by 2 bases; unmatched bases: 12. Germline CDR1 is LNHDA and CDR2 is SQIVND (reference sequence). The CDR3 extends over 17 amino acids. This CDR3 is CASSTSFGAGGPYEQYF. CDR3 coding DNA: TGTGCCAGTAGTACCTCCTTTGGGGCGGGAGGGCCCTACGAGCAGTACTTC.

The V gene is TRBV29-1, the J gene TRBJ2-1; no reliable D call. The CDR3 sequence is 12 residues long. The germline V gene encodes CDR1 SQVTM and CDR2 ANQGSEA. Trimming took 7 bases from V and 7 from J, leaving 14 bases between them. CDR3 in amino acids: CSAWSASNEQFF. CDR3 bases: TGCAGCGCATGGAGTGCGAGTAATGAGCAGTTCTTC.

V gene TRBV28 combines with J gene TRBJ1-1; 8 bases are shared with TRBD1. The V gene's germline CDR1 is MDHEN and CDR2 SYDVKM. V gave up 6 bases and J gave up 1 base; unmatched junction bases: 4. This CDR3 region has 14 residues. CDR3 sequence reads: CASRSGTGNTEAFF. In DNA form, the CDR3 reads TGTGCCAGCAGGTCCGGGACAGGGAACACTGAAGCTTTCTTT.

The rearrangement uses TRBV2 and TRBJ1-2; 12 nucleotides align to TRBD1. Germline CDR1 and CDR2: SNHLY and FYNNEI. After removal of 11 bases from V and 0 bases from J, the junction contained 16 bases not matched to a gene. CDR3 length: 18 amino acids. The CDR3: CARRDRGPRAIANYGYTF. The CDR3 DNA is TGTGCCCGCCGGGACAGGGGGCCTCGGGCAATTGCTAACTATGGCTACACCTTC. Variable domain in full (rest from reference TRBV2 and TRBJ1-2): EPEVTQTPSHQVTQMGQEVILRCVPISNHLYFYWYRQILGQKVEFLVSFYNNEISEKSEIFDDQFSVERPDGSNFTLKIRSTKLEDSAMYFCARRDRGPRAIANYGYTFGSGTRLTVV.

This chain links TRBV19 with TRBJ1-2; 9 nucleotides match TRBD1. This CDR3 is 15 amino acids long. The ends lost 7 bases at V and 4 bases at J; junction bases unmatched: 10. The germline CDR1 and CDR2 sequences are LNHDA and SQIVND (reference sequence). The CDR3: CASTSAGQGLYGYTF. As DNA, the CDR3 is TGTGCCAGTACCTCAGCGGGACAGGGACTCTATGGCTACACCTTC.